The next 21 T cell receptor beta chains were all read from a single sample in a study of OX40 agonist ivuxolimab in advanced cancers. Data came from immunoSEQ multiplex PCR; TCRdb stores just in-frame clones and leaves some out. The top ten clones hold less than 0.4% of a sample with about 80,000 clones, around 90% of them seen once. This specimen was CD4+ or CD8+ T cells sorted from blood, taken in a trial of the OX40 agonist ivuxolimab. Receptors were obtained from an adult with an advanced solid tumor such as melanoma, head and neck, liver or kidney cancer.

Only a few counts were recorded for this clone. The genes are TRBV14 and TRBJ1-5; D is unclear. The V end lost 0 bases, the J end lost 1 base, and 1 base lay between the germline ends. This CDR3 comprises 13 residues. Germline V gene lookup returns CDR1 SGHDN and CDR2 FVKESK. For the CDR3, the DNA is TGTGCCAGCAGCCAAGACAGCAATCAGCCCCAGCATTTT. Encoded protein: CASSQDSNQPQHF.

The V and J genes are TRBV4-1 and TRBJ1-1, with D possibly matching TRBD1 (6 bases). The CDR3 sequence is 15 residues long. The germline V and J ends were trimmed by 2 bases and 1 base, with 11 bases remaining between them. Germline V gives CDR1 MGHRA, CDR2 YSYEKL. CDR3 amino acids: CASSQPRQENTEAFF. The CDR3 nucleotides are TGCGCCAGCAGCCAACCTAGACAGGAGAACACTGAAGCTTTCTTT.

The chain recombines TRBV28 with TRBJ2-5; D could derive from TRBD1 or TRBD2 (5 bases each). Per germline, CDR1 MDHEN and CDR2 SYDVKM. Trimming shortened V by 6 bases and J by 2 bases, and 7 bases separated the two germline ends. The CDR3 contains 12 residues. The DNA of the CDR3 is TGTGCCAGCAGGGGGGATCAAGAGACCCAGTACTTC. Amino acids: CASRGDQETQYF.

The chain is built from TRBV2 and TRBJ1-2; TRBD1 agrees at 9 bases. Germline V gene sequence: CDR1 SNHLY, CDR2 FYNNEI. The CDR3 loop spans 16 amino acids. J gave up 8 bases and V 9 bases, and 19 bases lay outside the gene matches. Here the CDR3 DNA reads TGTGCCAGGAGCCCGTGGGGACAGGGAGGTCTCGAGGGCTACACCTTC. Its protein is CARSPWGQGGLEGYTF.

This clone appeared once. The chain uses TRBV5-4 and TRBJ1-6, with a weak D call TRBD1 (6 bases). This CDR3 has 15 amino acids. V lost 4 bases, J lost 9 bases, and 17 bases lay in between. Germline V gene sequence: CDR1 SGHNT, CDR2 YYREEE (reference sequence). The CDR3 region has the DNA TGTGCCAGCAGCAAGTACAGGGTCGGCCGTTCACCCCTCCACTTT. It is translated as CASSKYRVGRSPLHF. The complete variable domain, with remaining parts taken from reference TRBV5-4 and TRBJ1-6, reads ETGVTQSPTHLIKTRGQQVTLRCSSQSGHNTVSWYQQALGQGPQFIFQYYREEENGRGNFPPRFSGLQFPNYSSELNVNALELDDSALYLCASSKYRVGRSPLHFGNGTRLTVT.

The chain recombines TRBV6-1 with TRBJ2-7, with D perhaps TRBD2 (5 bases). The V gene's germline CDR1 is MNHNS and CDR2 SASEGT. This CDR3 is built from 15 residues. The V gene lost 7 bases and the J gene lost 2 bases, with 18 bases spanning the gap. CDR3 DNA sequence: TGTGCCAGCACCAACGGAGGACCAAACCCCTACGAGCAGTACTTC. It is translated as CASTNGGPNPYEQYF.

The chain couples TRBV5-8 to TRBJ1-5, with D uncertain. The V end lost 0 bases, the J end lost 4 bases, and 11 bases lay between the germline ends. Germline CDR1 is SGHTS and CDR2 is YDEGEE. The CDR3 has 15 amino acids. CDR3 in DNA: TGTGCCAGCAGCTTGGGCTGGGTTCGTAATCAGCCCCAGCATTTT. It encodes CASSLGWVRNQPQHF.

This chain uses TRBV28 with TRBJ2-7; D remains unclear. Germline CDR1 is MDHEN and CDR2 is SYDVKM. The CDR3 loop spans 13 amino acids. Trimming stripped 5 bases from V and 1 base from J, with 9 bases between. CDR3 amino acids: CASSRTNSYEQYF. For the CDR3, the DNA is TGTGCCAGCAGTCGGACCAATTCCTACGAGCAGTACTTC.

Only a few counts were recorded for this clone. The chain combines TRBV4-1 with TRBJ1-1, with TRBD1 matching over 7 bases. Germline V CDR1 and CDR2: MGHRA, YSYEKL. V was pared by 3 bases and J by 8 bases, with 15 bases of the junction left unmatched. The CDR3 extends over 16 amino acids. DNA of the CDR3: TGCGCCAGCAGCCAGCCCTTAAGGGGGCGAAACATAGAAGCTTTCTTT. This codes for CASSQPLRGRNIEAFF.

The V gene is TRBV19, the J gene TRBJ1-1; D possibly corresponds to TRBD1 (5 bases). CDR1 and CDR2 (germline): LNHDA, SQIVND (reference sequence). CDR3 length: 15 residues. The V end lost 5 bases, the J end lost 5 bases, and 18 bases lay between the germline ends. This CDR3 is CASSFTQTGGTEAFF. As DNA, the CDR3 is TGTGCCAGTAGTTTTACCCAAACTGGGGGGACTGAAGCTTTCTTT.

V usage is TRBV7-9 and J usage is TRBJ2-7, with 9 bases that match TRBD1. Germline loops: CDR1 SEHNR, CDR2 FQNEAQ (reference sequence). The CDR3 length is 14 residues. Trimming at V came to 6 bases and at J to 6 bases, leaving 9 bases not matched to a gene. In DNA, the CDR3 is TGTGCCAGCAGTTCAAGGACAGGGGTTAGCGAGCAGTACGTC. It encodes CASSSRTGVSEQYV.

The chain carries TRBV5-1 and TRBJ1-1; D is uncertain. Germline CDR1 is SGHRS and CDR2 is YFSETQ. With 2 bases removed from V and 2 bases from J, the gap between germline ends came to 16 bases. This CDR3 contains 16 residues. The CDR3 DNA sequence: TGCGCCAGCAGCTTTGTGGGCCCGGACTTAAACACTGAAGCTTTCTTT. This translates into CASSFVGPDLNTEAFF.

Comment on this clone: The conserved phenylalanine or tryptophan normally closing the CDR3 is absent here, so this likely arose from a read error. The DNA is left out, because the CDR3 cannot be placed on it with certainty; the CDR3 is given as TCRdb lists it. The J gene is TRBJ2-7, the V gene TRBV3-2; TRBD2 reflects the table's D call only, with no check against the DNA. TRBV3-2 is flagged as a pseudogene. 9 amino acids form the CDR3, both terminal residues included. CDR3 amino acids: CASSQVKRL.

The CDR3 region is CAISIRQGNTEAFF. The CDR3 nucleotides are TGTGCCATCAGTATTAGACAGGGGAACACTGAAGCTTTCTTT. The chain recombines TRBV10-3 with TRBJ1-1; 7 bases map to TRBD1. From germline, CDR1 is ENHRY and CDR2 SYGVKD. The CDR3 covers 14 residues. V was clipped by 5 bases and J by 1 base; unmatched bases: 4.

CDR3 amino acids: CASNLWSGSGELFF. DNA of the CDR3: TGTGCCAGCAACCTCTGGAGCGGGTCCGGGGAGCTGTTTTTT. The gene calls are TRBV6-1 and TRBJ2-2, with a possible D match to TRBD2 (6 bases). V dropped 7 bases and J dropped 6 bases, with 15 bases sitting between them. Germline values: CDR1 MNHNS, CDR2 SASEGT. The CDR3 has 14 amino acids.

This chain connects TRBV6-4 to TRBJ1-5; unclear D gene. Germline CDR1 is MRHNA and CDR2 is SNTAGT. V lost 7 bases, J lost 2 bases, and 6 bases lay in between. The CDR3 sequence is 12 residues long. The CDR3 reads CASTRGNQPQHF. CDR3 coding DNA: TGTGCCAGCACGAGGGGCAATCAGCCCCAGCATTTT.

This chain connects TRBV4-2 to TRBJ1-5; no reliable D call. V was trimmed by 5 bases and J by 4 bases, leaving 9 bases between them. The CDR3 contains 13 residues. Germline V gives CDR1 LGHNA, CDR2 YNFKEQ. The CDR3 DNA sequence: TGTGCCAGCAGCTTGGACGGAAATCAGCCCCAGCATTTT. The encoded protein is CASSLDGNQPQHF.

This clone occurred a few times. The rearrangement links TRBV19 to TRBJ2-3; TRBD2 matches at 9 bases. V lost 5 bases, J lost 0 bases, and 9 bases stayed unmatched. The CDR3 is 17 amino acids. The germline gives CDR1 LNHDA, CDR2 SQIVND (reference sequence). In nucleotides, the CDR3 is TGTGCCAGTAGTCGGCCTAGCGGGGCAACTAGCACAGATACGCAGTATTTT. Translation gives CASSRPSGATSTDTQYF.

The chain recombines TRBV7-9 with TRBJ2-3; D assignment may be TRBD1 or TRBD2 (6 bases each). Germline loops: CDR1 SEHNR, CDR2 FQNEAQ (reference sequence). Trimming left V 5 bases short and J 3 bases short, with 15 bases between. The CDR3 spans 15 residues. CDR3 loop: CASSPEGGWTDTQYF. The CDR3, as DNA: TGTGCCAGCAGCCCAGAGGGGGGCTGGACAGATACGCAGTATTTT.

This clone came up once. The genes are TRBV7-3 and TRBJ2-3; D gene unclear. This CDR3 has 12 residues. Germline CDR1 reads SGHTA; CDR2 reads FQGTGA. V lost 5 bases to trimming and J lost 4 bases, with 7 bases between them. In DNA form, the CDR3 reads TGTGCCAGCAGCAGCAACGCAGATACGCAGTATTTT. As protein: CASSSNADTQYF.

This clone appeared a few times. Lacking the conserved final phenylalanine or tryptophan, this CDR3 likely reflects a read error. No DNA is shown, since the ends of the CDR3 on it are uncertain; the CDR3 is the one TCRdb lists. CDR3 region: CSAMIGLN. The V and J genes are TRBV20-1 and TRBJ1-1. The CDR3 spans 8 amino acids, including both terminal residues. Per the germline V gene, CDR1 is DFQATT and CDR2 is SNEGSKA (reference sequence).